The T cell receptor (beta chain) described here comes from a study of T cells in localized non-small cell lung cancer. The assay was immunoSEQ multiplex PCR, and TCRdb's table has in-frame clones only and misses some. The data contain tens of thousands of clones, less than 80% of them seen just once; the ten biggest clones take up 35% to 45%. This clone has a handful of counts. Its target is unknown. Findings and caveats of the study: Median about 56 top-100 tumor clones were shared with paired adjacent lung. Higher blood T cell density tracked longer overall survival.

The sequences come from peripheral blood, collected before any cancer treatment. The receptor was isolated from a male donor aged 60 or older with stage II squamous cell lung carcinoma.

Here the CDR3 DNA reads TGTGCCAGCAGTATTCGACAGGGATTGGCAGATACGCAGTATTTT. It translates to CASSIRQGLADTQYF. The J gene is TRBJ2-3, the V gene TRBV27; TRBD1 agrees at 7 bases. This CDR3 has 15 amino acids. The V gene's germline CDR1 is MNHEY and CDR2 SMNVEV (reference sequence). V shed 5 bases and J 4 bases; nucleotides not matched to a gene: 9.